The 28 T cell receptor beta chains in this list originate from one sample, sequenced in a study of shared clonotypes between healthy human individuals. Repertoires were generated with immunoSEQ multiplex PCR, while TCRdb's copy carries only in-frame clones and drops some. The table shows fewer than 550,000 clones, with about 79% occurring only once. The sequenced sample was PBMCs. These receptors were collected from a middle-aged woman in good health. Some clones in this sample may be carry-over from other donors' samples.

The chain employs TRBV5-1 and TRBJ2-3; 13 bases line up with TRBD2. The germline CDR1 and CDR2 sequences are SGHRS and YFSETQ. CDR3 length equals 19 residues. The V segment lost 2 bases and the J segment 4 bases; nucleotides outside the gene matches: 13. This CDR3 is CASSLGTSGRALNADTQYF. As DNA, the CDR3 is TGCGCCAGCAGCTTAGGAACTAGCGGGAGGGCCTTGAACGCAGATACGCAGTATTTT.

Of note for this clone: This CDR3 is also generated by other DNA sequences in the sample. The J gene is TRBJ1-1, the V gene TRBV19, with D hard to call. The CDR3 runs 13 residues. The V gene's germline CDR1 is LNHDA and CDR2 SQIVND (reference sequence). The V end was cut by 3 bases, the J end by 1 base, with 6 bases between. The CDR3 DNA sequence: TGTGCCAGTAGTATCACAGAGAACACTGAAGCTTTCTTT. Protein: CASSITENTEAFF.

The chain carries TRBV4-3 and TRBJ1-1; D unclear. CDR3 length equals 16 residues. V lost 2 bases, J lost 1 base, and 14 bases lay in between. In germline, CDR1 is LGHNA, CDR2 YSLEER. The CDR3 bases are TGCGCCAGCAGCCAATTTTGGAAACAGAGGAACACTGAAGCTTTCTTT. It codes for CASSQFWKQRNTEAFF.

The J gene is TRBJ2-7, the V gene TRBV10-3; tentative D call: TRBD2 (6 bases). Trimming took 11 bases from V and 6 from J, leaving 23 bases between them. Germline assignment: CDR1 ENHRY and CDR2 SYGVKD. CDR3 length: 14 amino acids. CDR3 in amino acids: CAVGTLPKTSEQYF. In DNA form, the CDR3 reads TGTGCCGTCGGGACTTTACCTAAGACCTCCGAGCAGTACTTC.

This clone occurred once. The chain employs TRBV10-2 and TRBJ2-1, with D perhaps being TRBD1 or TRBD2 (6 bases each). This CDR3 contains 15 residues. CDR1 and CDR2 from the germline V gene are WSHSY and SAAADI. V was pared by 6 bases and J by 6 bases, with 18 bases between. CDR3 region: CASRGGRRGPNEQFF. The DNA of the CDR3 is TGCGCCAGCAGGGGGGGCCGCCGAGGGCCCAATGAGCAGTTCTTC.

This chain links TRBV28 with TRBJ2-7; D not resolved. CDR1 and CDR2 from the germline V gene are MDHEN and SYDVKM. There are 15 residues in the CDR3. Trimming cost V 1 base and J 2 bases, with 12 bases left between them. The CDR3 region is CASSLLGSNAYEQYF. For the CDR3, the DNA is TGTGCCAGCAGTTTATTGGGATCCAACGCCTACGAGCAGTACTTC.

The chain recombines TRBV7-2 with TRBJ2-5, with D perhaps matching TRBD1 or TRBD2 (5 bases each). V was cut by 5 bases and J by 7 bases, with 14 bases left in between. This CDR3 is built from 13 residues. CDR1 SGHTA and CDR2 FQGNSA come from the germline V gene. DNA of the CDR3: TGTGCCAGCAGCGCCCTCGAGGGGACGACCCAGTACTTC. Amino acids: CASSALEGTTQYF.

This clone came up a few times. The rearrangement links TRBV5-1 to TRBJ2-7, with 10 bases that match TRBD2. Germline assignment: CDR1 SGHRS and CDR2 YFSETQ. Trimming took 4 bases from V and 0 from J; bases not matched to a gene: 10. The CDR3 loop spans 17 amino acids. CDR3 protein: CASSPLAGDPFSYEQYF. For the CDR3, the DNA is TGCGCCAGCAGCCCTCTAGCGGGAGACCCGTTCTCCTACGAGCAGTACTTC.

The V and J genes are TRBV6-1 and TRBJ2-1; D unresolved. This CDR3 contains 11 residues. V was shortened by 5 bases and J by 8 bases, with 7 bases between the two germline ends. CDR1 and CDR2 (germline): MNHNS, SASEGT. CDR3 coding DNA: TGTGCCAGCAGTCTTTCCTATGAGCAGTTCTTC. It encodes CASSLSYEQFF.

CDR3 DNA: TGCGCCAGCAGCCCCTCCTCTCTAGCGGGAGGGGGCGGGGAGCTGTTTTTT. As protein: CASSPSSLAGGGGELFF. The chain has TRBV5-1 and TRBJ2-2; TRBD2 matches at 12 bases. CDR1 and CDR2 from the germline V gene are SGHRS and YFSETQ. J lost 7 bases, V lost 4 bases, and 11 bases had no gene match. The CDR3 has 17 amino acids.

This chain connects TRBV6-1 to TRBJ1-5; D remains ambiguous. The CDR3 is 14 amino acids. V was pared by 3 bases and J by 1 base, with 7 bases between. Germline V gene sequence: CDR1 MNHNS, CDR2 SASEGT. Here the CDR3 reads CASSEGRSNQPQHF. The DNA of the CDR3 is TGTGCCAGCAGTGAGGGTCGGAGCAATCAGCCCCAGCATTTT.

The chain couples TRBV19 to TRBJ2-1, with 11 bases identical to TRBD2. This CDR3 spans 14 amino acids. The junction had 4 bases not matched to a gene; V was cut back by 4 bases and J by 8 bases. Per germline, CDR1 LNHDA and CDR2 SQIVND (reference sequence). The CDR3 DNA reads as TGTGCCAGTAGTAAACTAGCGGGAGAAGATGAGCAGTTCTTC. The encoded protein is CASSKLAGEDEQFF.

The rearrangement joins TRBV7-3 to TRBJ2-2; tentative D call: TRBD1 (5 bases). V lost 4 bases to trimming and J lost 1 base, with 7 bases between them. Per the germline V gene, CDR1 is SGHTA and CDR2 is FQGTGA. The CDR3 is made up of 14 amino acids. DNA for the CDR3: TGTGCCAGCAGCTACACAGGGAACACCGGGGAGCTGTTTTTT. Amino acids: CASSYTGNTGELFF.

The chain is built from TRBV5-4 and TRBJ1-2; a possible D gene is TRBD1 (6 bases). Per germline, CDR1 SGHNT and CDR2 YYREEE (reference sequence). The V and J ends lost 3 bases and 6 bases respectively, with 18 bases between them. CDR3 size: 15 residues. CDR3: CASSSLQGLRDGYTF. The CDR3 DNA sequence: TGTGCCAGCAGCTCCCTACAGGGCCTAAGGGATGGCTACACCTTC.

The chain links TRBV19 to TRBJ2-5; D is unresolved. V was shortened by 5 bases and J by 4 bases, with 14 bases between the two germline ends. In germline, CDR1 is LNHDA, CDR2 SQIVND (reference sequence). This CDR3 spans 14 amino acids. The CDR3: CASSPRGWGETQYF. In DNA form, the CDR3 reads TGTGCCAGTAGTCCCCGTGGTTGGGGAGAGACCCAGTACTTC.

The DNA for the CDR3 is TGCGCCAGCAGCTTGGGGCTAGCGGGAGGAGGCGAGCAGTTCTTC. Translating gives CASSLGLAGGGEQFF. This rearrangement joins TRBV5-1 to TRBJ2-1; the match to TRBD2 covers 11 bases. Germline V lookup: CDR1 SGHRS, CDR2 YFSETQ. V was clipped by 0 bases and J by 10 bases; unmatched bases: 6. This CDR3 contains 15 residues.

The CDR3 sequence is CASRTRADTQYF. DNA of the CDR3: TGTGCCAGCAGGACTAGGGCAGATACGCAGTATTTT. The chain joins TRBV28 to TRBJ2-3, with D possibly matching TRBD2 (6 bases). Germline V gene data show CDR1 as MDHEN and CDR2 as SYDVKM. CDR3 length: 12 residues. V dropped 6 bases and J dropped 4 bases, with 8 bases sitting between them.

This sequence joins TRBV7-2 and TRBJ2-2; D not resolved. The germline gives CDR1 SGHTA, CDR2 FQGNSA. V was cut by 1 base and J by 5 bases, with 8 bases left in between. The CDR3 contains 14 residues. The CDR3 region is CASSLGLGTGELFF. The CDR3 bases are TGTGCCAGCAGCTTAGGGTTAGGAACCGGGGAGCTGTTTTTT.

This clone showed up just a few times. The CDR3 DNA follows: TGTGCCAGCGGGACAGGGGTTTCACCCCTCCACTTT. Translating it yields CASGTGVSPLHF. The chain couples TRBV28 to TRBJ1-6; TRBD1 agrees at 10 bases. Germline CDR1 reads MDHEN; CDR2 reads SYDVKM. The CDR3 extends over 12 amino acids. V was clipped by 8 bases and J by 9 bases; unmatched bases: 1.

V and J are TRBV28 and TRBJ2-1, with a tentative D call TRBD2 (7 bases). Germline V gives CDR1 MDHEN, CDR2 SYDVKM. The CDR3 loop spans 16 amino acids. V dropped 4 bases and J dropped 3 bases, with 16 bases sitting between them. CDR3 sequence (DNA): TGTGCCAGCAGTTCACCTCGGGGAGGGGGCTACAATGAGCAGTTCTTC. It encodes CASSSPRGGGYNEQFF.

This chain's CDR3 is CASSPRTGDNNEQFF. In DNA form, the CDR3 reads TGCGCCAGCAGCCCTAGGACAGGCGATAACAATGAGCAGTTCTTC. This chain links TRBV5-1 with TRBJ2-1; 7 bases match TRBD1. CDR1 is SGHRS and CDR2 is YFSETQ in the germline V gene. This CDR3 has 15 residues. V gave up 4 bases and J gave up 5 bases; unmatched junction bases: 9.

V and J are TRBV7-2 and TRBJ1-3; tentative D call: TRBD1 (6 bases). The CDR3 extends over 16 amino acids. CDR1 SGHTA and CDR2 FQGNSA come from the germline V gene. The V end was cut by 1 base, the J end by 4 bases, with 14 bases between. The chain's CDR3 is CASSLGGLQGGNTIYF. Here the CDR3 DNA reads TGTGCCAGCAGCTTAGGGGGGCTCCAGGGAGGAAACACCATATATTTT.

This clone was seen just once. The chain couples TRBV28 to TRBJ2-7, with TRBD1 as a possible D gene (5 bases). Germline lookup yields CDR1 MDHEN and CDR2 SYDVKM. CDR3 length: 15 residues. With 9 bases removed from V and 7 bases from J, the gap between germline ends came to 25 bases. CDR3 amino acids: CASPPAGRASEEQYF. CDR3 nucleotide sequence: TGTGCCAGTCCACCAGCAGGGCGCGCGTCTGAAGAGCAGTACTTC.

The chain has TRBV15 and TRBJ2-2, with D hard to call. Germline loops: CDR1 LNHNV, CDR2 YYDKDF (reference sequence). Trimming shortened V by 0 bases and J by 1 base, and 9 bases separated the two germline ends. This CDR3 has 16 residues. The CDR3 is CATSRDGGRNTGELFF. CDR3 bases: TGTGCCACCAGCAGAGATGGCGGCAGGAACACCGGGGAGCTGTTTTTT.

V gene TRBV27 combines with J gene TRBJ2-1, with D unresolved. The germline V gene encodes CDR1 MNHEY and CDR2 SMNVEV (reference sequence). The CDR3 has 14 amino acids. V lost 3 bases and J 4 bases, leaving 10 bases between the germline ends. The CDR3 loop is CASSFIGEYNEQFF. The CDR3 DNA reads as TGTGCCAGCAGTTTTATCGGAGAATACAATGAGCAGTTCTTC.

This clone was seen a handful of times. The chain combines TRBV18 with TRBJ1-5; D is possibly TRBD1 (6 bases). The CDR3 has 13 residues. The V end was cut by 3 bases, the J end by 8 bases, with 11 bases between. Germline V gives CDR1 KGHSH, CDR2 LQKENI. DNA of the CDR3: TGTGCCAGCTCACCGGGACATCCGGAGCCCCAGCATTTT. It encodes CASSPGHPEPQHF.

The chain combines TRBV27 with TRBJ2-3, with D possibly called TRBD1 or TRBD2 (6 bases each). This CDR3 contains 15 residues. CDR1 is MNHEY, CDR2 SMNVEV, per germline (reference sequence). Trimming shortened V by 5 bases and J by 5 bases, and 17 bases separated the two germline ends. CDR3: CASSRGSWGEDTQYF. The DNA of the CDR3 is TGTGCCAGCAGTAGGGGGAGCTGGGGGGAAGATACGCAGTATTTT.

The rearrangement joins TRBV18 to TRBJ1-2; the match to TRBD1 covers 11 bases. The CDR3 runs 15 residues. Germline V gene data show CDR1 as KGHSH and CDR2 as LQKENI. The J segment lost 5 bases and the V segment lost 3 bases, leaving 5 bases of the junction unmatched. DNA of the CDR3: TGTGCCAGCTCACCTTCGGGACAGGGGGTTTATGGCTACACCTTC. Protein product: CASSPSGQGVYGYTF.